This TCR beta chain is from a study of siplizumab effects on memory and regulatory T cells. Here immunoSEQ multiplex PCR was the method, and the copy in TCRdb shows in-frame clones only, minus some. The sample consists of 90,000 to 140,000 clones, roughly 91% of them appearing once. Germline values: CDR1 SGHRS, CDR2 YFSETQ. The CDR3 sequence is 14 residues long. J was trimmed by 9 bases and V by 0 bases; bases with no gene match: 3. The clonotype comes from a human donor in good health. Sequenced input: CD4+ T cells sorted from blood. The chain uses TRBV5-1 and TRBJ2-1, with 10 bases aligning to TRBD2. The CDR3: CASSLALAGLEQFF. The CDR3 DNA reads TGCGCCAGCAGCTTGGCACTAGCGGGACTTGAGCAGTTCTTC.